This T cell receptor (beta chain) derives from a study of blood T cell repertoires in COVID-19. Measured with immunoSEQ multiplex PCR; TCRdb has only the in-frame clones, and not every one. The repertoire holds approximately 300,000 clones, with roughly 90% as singletons. The germline gives CDR1 SGDLS, CDR2 YYNGEE. V was shortened by 0 bases and J by 0 bases, with 14 bases between the two germline ends. The CDR3 spans 17 residues. The J gene is TRBJ2-3, the V gene TRBV9; weak D call: TRBD1 (6 bases). Material for sequencing was PBMCs or T cells enriched from blood (not recorded which). The source is a man in his fifties or sixties who had recovered from COVID-19. The chain's CDR3 is CASSVGRRTASTDTQYF. The DNA for the CDR3 is TGTGCCAGCAGCGTAGGGAGGCGGACAGCAAGCACAGATACGCAGTATTTT.